Listed below are T cell receptor beta chains from one sample, sequenced in a study of PD-L1 blockade in urothelial cancer. Here immunoSEQ multiplex PCR was the method, and the copy in TCRdb shows in-frame clones only, minus some. The sample shows 45,000 to 65,000 clones, nearly 85% of them seen only once. The sequenced sample was PBMCs, obtained around atezolizumab (anti-PD-L1) treatment. These receptors originate from a man aged 40-49 years with urothelial cancer. Both conserved end residues are part of each CDR3. D genes are given only for firm matches. Clone size, where shown, is once, few, many, or a class for clones that have expanded.

D gene	J gene	V gene	CDR3 length	clone size	CDR3 DNA	CDR3 protein
TRBD2	TRBJ2-1	TRBV9	15	.	TGTGCCAGCAGCGTAGTTGCTAGCGGGAGGGATGAGCAGTTCTTC	CASSVVASGRDEQFF
.	TRBJ2-7	TRBV29-1	16	.	TGCAGCGTCCTAACCGAGACAGGAAGGAACTTCTACGAGCAGTACTTC	CSVLTETGRNFYEQYF
.	TRBJ1-2	TRBV15	17	few	TGTGCCACCAGCAGAGATGGGGCGGCAGGCTCTCGGTATGGCTACACCTTC	CATSRDGAAGSRYGYTF
.	TRBJ2-7	TRBV27	11	.	TGTGCCAGTGCGTCTTCTTACGAGCAGTACTTC	CASASSYEQYF
TRBD2	TRBJ2-1	TRBV5-6	13	.	TGTGCCAGCTCACTACGGGGGGATCTTGAGCAGTTCTTC	CASSLRGDLEQFF
TRBD1	TRBJ2-7	TRBV28	16	.	TGTGCCAGCAAACCACTCGGACAGGGGGAGTCCTACGAGCAGTACTTC	CASKPLGQGESYEQYF
TRBD1	TRBJ2-2	TRBV7-2	14	.	TGTGCCAGCAGCTTAACAGGGGCGAGCGGGGAGCTGTTTTTT	CASSLTGASGELFF
TRBD2	TRBJ2-2	TRBV18	17	once	TGTGCCAGCTCACCACCTTCGGGAGCGGGAGTTACCGGGGAGCTGTTTTTT	CASSPPSGAGVTGELFF
TRBD1	TRBJ1-1	TRBV2	13	.	TGTGCCAGCAGAGGACAGGGTGACACTGAAGCTTTCTTT	CASRGQGDTEAFF
.	TRBJ1-2	TRBV27	12	.	TGTGCCAGCTACTCGGGAATCTATGGCTACACCTTC	CASYSGIYGYTF
TRBD2	TRBJ2-3	TRBV13	20	.	TGTGCCAGCAGCTTATACTCAAGGACTAGCGGGAGGGCTAGCCCAGATACGCAGTATTTT	CASSLYSRTSGRASPDTQYF
TRBD2	TRBJ2-7	TRBV29-1	11	.	TGCAGCGTTGAACGGGGGGGCGGGCAGTACTTC	CSVERGGGQYF
TRBD1	TRBJ2-5	TRBV2	13	.	TGTGCCAGCAAGGGGGACAGGCCAGAGACCCAGTACTTC	CASKGDRPETQYF
.	TRBJ1-1	TRBV4-2	13	.	TGTGCCAGCAGCCAAGAGAGGAGTACTGAAGCTTTCTTT	CASSQERSTEAFF
TRBD1	TRBJ1-1	TRBV18	14	.	TGTGCCAGCTCACCACAACAGGGGCGCACTGAAGCTTTCTTT	CASSPQQGRTEAFF
.	TRBJ2-1	TRBV7-9	16	.	TGTGCCAGCAGCTTAGGTTCGTGGACAGCTAACAATGAGCAGTTCTTC	CASSLGSWTANNEQFF
.	TRBJ1-5	TRBV28	15	.	TGTGCCAGCAGACTTGACGCCGGCAGGAATCAGCCCCAGCATTTT	CASRLDAGRNQPQHF
.	TRBJ2-7	TRBV6-1	15	medium-sized	TGTGCCAGCAGTTTAGAGAGCGGGTACTCCTACGAGCAGTACTTC	CASSLESGYSYEQYF
TRBD1	TRBJ1-3	TRBV4-2	16	.	TGTGCCAGCAGCCATCAGGGGACAGGAGGAGGAAACACCATATATTTT	CASSHQGTGGGNTIYF
.	TRBJ2-3	TRBV7-9	13	.	TGTGCCAGCAGCTTAGCGGGAGAAGATACGCAGTATTTT	CASSLAGEDTQYF
.	TRBJ2-7	TRBV19	14	.	TGTGCCAGTAGGGTAGGCGGCAGCTCCTACGAGCAGTACTTC	CASRVGGSSYEQYF
TRBD1	TRBJ1-2	TRBV28	14	.	TGTGCCAGCAGTCGCGGGACAGGGAGAGCCGGCTACACCTTC	CASSRGTGRAGYTF
.	TRBJ2-6	TRBV5-5	13	.	TGTGCCAGCAGCCCGGTAGGGGCCAACGTCCTGACTTTC	CASSPVGANVLTF
TRBD2	TRBJ2-4	TRBV18	19	.	TGTGCCAGCTCACCACCTCGGCTAGCGGGAGTTATAGGCAAAAACATTCAGTACTTC	CASSPPRLAGVIGKNIQYF
.	TRBJ2-7	TRBV27	13	.	TGTGCCAGCAGTTTGGGCAGGGCCTACGAGCAGTACTTC	CASSLGRAYEQYF
.	TRBJ1-5	TRBV7-9	12	.	TGTGCCAGTACAGGGCTCAATCAGCCCCAGCATTTT	CASTGLNQPQHF
TRBD2	TRBJ2-5	TRBV27	17	.	TGTGCCAGCAGAGGCCTCGGAGTGACGGGGGGAGGGGAGACCCAGTACTTC	CASRGLGVTGGGETQYF
.	TRBJ2-7	TRBV7-9	14	.	TGTGCCAGCAGCACGGACACGAGCTCCTACGAGCAGTACTTC	CASSTDTSSYEQYF
TRBD2	TRBJ2-7	TRBV19	15	.	TGTGCCAGTAGTATAGCACTAGCGGGAGCCTACGAGCAGTACTTC	CASSIALAGAYEQYF
.	TRBJ2-7	TRBV5-4	12	once	TGTGCCAGCAGCTTCCTCGGCAGGGAGCAGTACTTC	CASSFLGREQYF
TRBD2	TRBJ2-1	TRBV4-1	16	.	TGCGCCAGCAGCCAAGCTGCCGGGACTAGCTCTAATGAGCAGTTCTTC	CASSQAAGTSSNEQFF
.	TRBJ2-7	TRBV21-1	14	few	TGTGCCAGCAGCGCGCGGGGCTTCCCCTACGAGCAGTACTTC	CASSARGFPYEQYF
.	TRBJ1-2	TRBV28	12	.	TGTGCCAGCAGTTTTGCCAGATATGGCTACACCTTC	CASSFARYGYTF
.	TRBJ2-2	TRBV28	17	few	TGTGCCAGCAGTTTTTTGCGGCAGGGGTCGAACACCGGGGAGCTGTTTTTT	CASSFLRQGSNTGELFF
TRBD1	TRBJ1-2	TRBV5-8	13	.	TGTGCCAGCAGCTTTGGGACAGCCTATGGCTACACCTTC	CASSFGTAYGYTF
TRBD2	TRBJ2-1	TRBV7-9	18	.	TGTGCCAGCAGCTTCCCACATCGACTAGCGGGAGTGCAAAATGAGCAGTTCTTC	CASSFPHRLAGVQNEQFF
TRBD2	TRBJ2-1	TRBV19	13	.	TGTGCCAGTAGTCCCGGACTAGGGTATGAGCAGTTCTTC	CASSPGLGYEQFF
TRBD2	TRBJ2-2	TRBV2	14	few	TGTGCCAGCAACGAGCGGGAGTGGAGCGGGGAGCTGTTTTTT	CASNEREWSGELFF
TRBD2	TRBJ2-7	TRBV6-5	15	once	TGTGCCAGCAGCTTTAGCGGGATTGGCTCCTACGAGCAGTACTTC	CASSFSGIGSYEQYF
.	TRBJ2-7	TRBV6-1	13	few	TGTGCCAGCACCGACAGGCTTTCGGGAGAGCAGTACTTC	CASTDRLSGEQYF
TRBD2	TRBJ2-2	TRBV5-1	12	.	TGCGCCAGCAGCCCGGGGGGGGCGGAGCTGTTTTTT	CASSPGGAELFF
.	TRBJ1-4	TRBV13	20	once	TGTGCCAGCAGCCGGGTGGACTACCCCGTGGGGAGGGGCTCTAATGAAAAACTGTTTTTT	CASSRVDYPVGRGSNEKLFF
.	TRBJ2-7	TRBV5-5	13	.	TGTGCCAGCAGTCCCGGGTTTTCCTACGAGCAGTACTTC	CASSPGFSYEQYF
TRBD2	TRBJ2-2	TRBV6-6	16	.	TGTGCCAGCAGGCCCGCGGGGGGCAGGGTAACCGGGGAGCTGTTTTTT	CASRPAGGRVTGELFF
TRBD1	TRBJ2-5	TRBV28	15	.	TGTGCCAGCAGTTCCGCACAGGGGCGGATAGAGACCCAGTACTTC	CASSSAQGRIETQYF
TRBD1	TRBJ2-1	TRBV19	12	.	TGTGCCAGTAGCGACAGGGGGCACGAGCAGTTCTTC	CASSDRGHEQFF
TRBD2	TRBJ2-5	TRBV30	18	.	TGTGCCTGGAGTGTTGGACTAGCGGGAGCGGGAGTTAGAGAGACCCAGTACTTC	CAWSVGLAGAGVRETQYF